This T cell receptor beta chain was recovered during a study of cytomegalovirus exposure and HLA in healthy donors. General study results and limits: An analysis done earlier found most TCR beta V segments productive about 87% or about 30% of the time.

The CDR3 has 18 residues. V shed 3 bases and J 4 bases; nucleotides not matched to a gene: 12. CDR1 LNHDA and CDR2 SQIVND come from the germline V gene (reference sequence). In its sample, this clone was seen a few times. Antigen: not known. Primers: 60 Vbeta forward and 13 Jbeta reverse. Profiling relied on immunoSEQ multiplex PCR, and the TCRdb table lists in-frame clones only, not all of them. The repertoire has 77,000 or so clones, approximately 71% of them found once; the top ten carry 7% to 7.5%. The chain employs TRBV19 and TRBJ2-2; TRBD2 matches at 9 bases. The sequence derives from a woman aged 40 to 55 in good health and CMV-seronegative. The sample comprised PBMCs. The CDR3 region has the DNA TGTGCCAGTAGTATCCACTTCGCGGGAGGGCCAGGCACCGGGGAGCTGTTTTTT. Translation gives CASSIHFAGGPGTGELFF.